These 25 T cell receptor beta chains originate from one sample sequenced in a study of human T cells and chemical hapten exposure. One entry per CDR3 protein, called by TCRdb with MiXCR from the RACE reads. This sample carries about 360,000 distinct CDR3 sequences, around 7% of them seen once, and the ten largest clones take around 8.2%. Sample time point: patch test 1, 2 weeks after DPC sensitization. Treatment given: therapeutic diphenylcyclopropenone sensitization with weekly scalp DPC. This specimen consisted of whole blood, obtained in connection with sensitization to the hapten diphenylcyclopropenone (DPC). Source of these receptors: a woman aged 18-29 years with alopecia areata. Some clones in this sample may be carry-over from other donors' samples.

This clonotype was counted ten times or more. The V and J genes are TRBV29-1 and TRBJ2-4; 7 nucleotides match TRBD1. This CDR3 is 13 amino acids long. Germline CDR1 reads SQVTM; CDR2 reads ANQGSEA. V was clipped by 7 bases and J by 0 bases; unmatched bases: 3. DNA of the CDR3: TGCAGCGCCGGGACAGTAGCCAAAAACATTCAGTACTTC. This translates into CSAGTVAKNIQYF.

The V and J genes are TRBV7-9 and TRBJ1-3; D perhaps matches TRBD1 (6 bases). V gave up 5 bases and J gave up 4 bases, with 15 bases separating them. The germline gives CDR1 SEHNR, CDR2 FQNEAQ (reference sequence). The CDR3 loop spans 15 amino acids. The CDR3 nucleotides read TGTGCCAGCAGCGATACAGGGTCGGAGGGAAACACCATATATTTT. Its translation: CASSDTGSEGNTIYF.

This clonotype showed up just a few times. For the CDR3, the DNA is TGTGCCAGCACCCCACCGTTCTTGGGAACTTCACCCCTCCACTTT. It is translated as CASTPPFLGTSPLHF. The chain uses TRBV6-6 and TRBJ1-6; no definite D call. The CDR3 consists of 15 residues. Germline CDR1 is MNHNY and CDR2 is SVGAGI (reference sequence). The germline V and J ends were trimmed by 7 bases and 9 bases, with 19 bases remaining between them.

This clonotype was counted ten times or more. The gene calls are TRBV18 and TRBJ1-5, with no clear D. There are 14 residues in the CDR3. Germline V gene lookup returns CDR1 KGHSH and CDR2 LQKENI. With 5 bases removed from V and 6 bases from J, the gap between germline ends came to 14 bases. The CDR3, as DNA: TGTGCCAGCTCAATAGGAAGGGAAGGTCAGCCCCAGCATTTT. Translating gives CASSIGREGQPQHF.

This clonotype turned up a few times. The CDR3 DNA sequence: TGTGCCAGCACCTTCGGCCACTCTAGTGAAAAACTGTTTTTT. Its protein product is CASTFGHSSEKLFF. The gene calls are TRBV12-3 or TRBV12-4 and TRBJ1-4; unclear D gene. The CDR3 length is 14 residues. V shed 7 bases and J shed 7 bases, with 16 bases lying between them.

This clonotype was seen ten or more times. The chain joins TRBV27 to TRBJ2-5; the match to TRBD1 covers 11 bases. The CDR3 contains 18 residues. Germline V gene data show CDR1 as MNHEY and CDR2 as SMNVEV (reference sequence). With 6 bases clipped from V and 5 bases from J, the junction kept 17 bases outside the gene matches. The CDR3 DNA reads as TGTGCCAGCAGCCCCGGGACAGGGGGAGGACCAACCAGGGAGACCCAGTACTTC. This sequence encodes CASSPGTGGGPTRETQYF.

The CDR3 reads CAISESSGYGYTF. In nucleotides, the CDR3 is TGTGCCATCAGTGAGTCCAGCGGCTATGGCTACACCTTC. This chain links TRBV10-3 with TRBJ1-2; the D is unclear. The germline V gene encodes CDR1 ENHRY and CDR2 SYGVKD. The germline V and J ends were trimmed by 0 bases and 4 bases, with 6 bases remaining between them. This CDR3 has 13 amino acids.

The sample holds a few counts of this clonotype. The V call is TRBV7-2, the J call TRBJ1-5, with D hard to call. Per the germline V gene, CDR1 is SGHTA and CDR2 is FQGNSA. The CDR3 runs to 15 residues. The V and J ends lost 0 bases and 4 bases respectively, with 10 bases between them. CDR3 bases: TGTGCCAGCAGCTTAGCGCCTTGGCAGAATCAGCCCCAGCATTTT. Translation gives CASSLAPWQNQPQHF.

This clonotype showed up many times. Here the CDR3 DNA reads TGTGCCAGCAGCTTTCAGCAAGGCATTCAGTACTTC. Translating gives CASSFQQGIQYF. V usage is TRBV5-5 and J usage is TRBJ2-4; D unclear. V was clipped by 2 bases and J by 9 bases, with 9 bases between them. This CDR3 contains 12 residues. The V gene's germline CDR1 is SGHKS and CDR2 YYEKEE (reference sequence). Based on the CDR3 plus reference TRBV5-5 and TRBJ2-4, the full variable domain is DAGVTQSPTHLIKTRGQQVTLRCSPISGHKSVSWYQQVLGQGPQFIFQYYEKEERGRGNFPDRFSARQFPNYSSELNVNALLLGDSALYLCASSFQQGIQYFGAGTRLSVL.

The chain recombines TRBV9 with TRBJ1-1; TRBD1 might be the D (5 bases). Germline CDR1 is SGDLS and CDR2 is YYNGEE. This CDR3 is built from 13 residues. V lost 2 bases and J lost 4, with 9 bases in between. The CDR3 reads CASSVRQTTEAFF. CDR3 bases: TGTGCCAGCAGCGTCCGACAGACCACTGAAGCTTTCTTT.

In this sample, this clonotype turned up a few times. The chain has TRBV7-9 and TRBJ2-2, with D possibly TRBD1 on 6 matching bases. Trimming removed 5 bases from V and 6 bases from J, with 16 bases in between. Per the germline V gene, CDR1 is SEHNR and CDR2 is FQNEAQ (reference sequence). The CDR3 is made up of 15 amino acids. The CDR3 protein is CASSPRAGAAGELFF. As DNA, the CDR3 is TGTGCCAGCAGCCCTAGGGCAGGGGCAGCCGGGGAGCTGTTTTTT.

This clonotype has ten or more counts. The V call is TRBV12-3 or TRBV12-4, the J call TRBJ2-1; 9 bases agree with TRBD1. There are 15 residues in the CDR3. V shed 3 bases, J shed 4 bases, and the junction held 4 bases outside the gene matches. The CDR3 DNA reads as TGTGCCAGCAGTTTGGGACAGGGTACTTACAATGAGCAGTTCTTC. This sequence encodes CASSLGQGTYNEQFF.

The sample holds a few counts of this clonotype. This chain links TRBV2 with TRBJ2-1, with 11 bases fitting TRBD2. Trimming took 3 bases from V and 3 from J; bases not matched to a gene: 7. The CDR3 totals 17 residues. Germline V gene sequence: CDR1 SNHLY, CDR2 FYNNEI. CDR3 sequence (DNA): TGTGCCAGCAGTGATTTGGCTAGCGGGGGGATCTACAATGAGCAGTTCTTC. It encodes CASSDLASGGIYNEQFF.

This clonotype was detected ten times or more. This rearrangement joins TRBV9 to TRBJ2-2; D might be TRBD2 (5 bases). In germline, CDR1 is SGDLS, CDR2 YYNGEE. The CDR3 consists of 15 residues. V was shortened by 0 bases and J by 3 bases, with 9 bases between the two germline ends. The CDR3 is CASSVGGSYTGELFF. The CDR3 bases are TGTGCCAGCAGCGTAGGAGGGTCCTACACCGGGGAGCTGTTTTTT.

This clonotype occurred a few times. The rearrangement joins TRBV11-2 to TRBJ1-6, with 8 bases lining up with TRBD1. Germline V gene data show CDR1 as SGHAT and CDR2 as FQNNGV. Losses at the gene ends were 0 bases for V and 7 bases for J; bases not matched to a gene: 11. CDR3 length: 18 residues. The CDR3 DNA is TGTGCCAGCAGCTTAGATCGGTCGACAGGGGTGATCAATTCACCCCTCCACTTT. Protein sequence: CASSLDRSTGVINSPLHF. Using reference TRBV11-2 and TRBJ1-6 for the parts outside the CDR3, the full variable domain is EAGVAQSPRYKIIEKRQSVAFWCNPISGHATLYWYQQILGQGPKLLIQFQNNGVVDDSQLPKDRFSAERLKGVDSTLKIQPAKLEDSAVYLCASSLDRSTGVINSPLHFGNGTRLTVT.

This clonotype has more than one count but fewer than ten. V usage is TRBV20-1 and J usage is TRBJ2-7; 10 nucleotides agree with TRBD1. The CDR3 contains 15 residues. The germline gives CDR1 DFQATT, CDR2 SNEGSKA (reference sequence). Trimming at V came to 3 bases and at J to 1 base, leaving 6 bases not matched to a gene. CDR3 sequence reads: CSARQTGGLSYEQYF. The DNA for the CDR3 is TGCAGTGCTAGGCAGACAGGGGGCCTTTCCTACGAGCAGTACTTC.

The genes are TRBV9 and TRBJ2-3, with D perhaps TRBD1 (6 bases). The CDR3 has 15 residues. Germline assignment: CDR1 SGDLS and CDR2 YYNGEE. V lost 4 bases to trimming and J lost 0 bases, with 12 bases between them. CDR3 sequence reads: CASSPDRTSTDTQYF. Written as DNA, the CDR3 is TGTGCCAGCAGCCCCGACAGGACCAGCACAGATACGCAGTATTTT.

The CDR3 DNA reads as TGTGCCAGCAGCTCACACCTGACCCGCACAGATACGCAGTATTTT. As protein: CASSSHLTRTDTQYF. The V gene is TRBV11-2, the J gene TRBJ2-3, with D unresolved. The CDR3 spans 15 residues. V lost 4 bases to trimming and J lost 1 base, with 12 bases between them. The germline gives CDR1 SGHAT, CDR2 FQNNGV. Full variable domain (remainder filled in from reference TRBV11-2 and TRBJ2-3): EAGVAQSPRYKIIEKRQSVAFWCNPISGHATLYWYQQILGQGPKLLIQFQNNGVVDDSQLPKDRFSAERLKGVDSTLKIQPAKLEDSAVYLCASSSHLTRTDTQYFGPGTRLTVL.

This clonotype was found a few times. This sequence joins TRBV6-1 and TRBJ2-1; 10 nucleotides agree with TRBD1. J lost 3 bases, V lost 6 bases, and 5 bases had no gene match. The CDR3 spans 15 residues. Germline V lookup: CDR1 MNHNS, CDR2 SASEGT. CDR3 DNA sequence: TGTGCCAGCAGCCGACAGGGGGCGGACTACAATGAGCAGTTCTTC. Residues: CASSRQGADYNEQFF.

The V call is TRBV6-2 or TRBV6-3, the J call TRBJ1-5; D possibly corresponds to TRBD1 (5 bases). V was clipped by 4 bases and J by 6 bases, with 16 bases between them. The V gene's germline CDR1 is MNHEY and CDR2 SVGEGT. The CDR3 has 15 amino acids. The CDR3 nucleotides read TGTGCCAGCAGTTCCCGTAAGGGGTTCGGTCAGCCCCAGCATTTT. It codes for CASSSRKGFGQPQHF.

The chain employs TRBV4-1 and TRBJ1-1, with D possibly TRBD1 on 6 matching bases. V lost 3 bases and J 4 bases, leaving 12 bases between the germline ends. Germline values: CDR1 MGHRA, CDR2 YSYEKL. This CDR3 contains 14 residues. The CDR3 coding sequence is TGCGCCAGCAGCCAGGCACAGGGTGGCACTGAAGCTTTCTTT. Translating it yields CASSQAQGGTEAFF.

The genes are TRBV4-1 and TRBJ2-1; TRBD2 matches 7 bases. This CDR3 contains 16 residues. CDR1 and CDR2 (germline): MGHRA, YSYEKL. V shed 1 base and J 8 bases; nucleotides not matched to a gene: 11. Written as DNA, the CDR3 is TGCGCCAGCAGCCAAGCGGGGGGTATCATTCTGCATGAGCAGTTCTTC. Its protein product is CASSQAGGIILHEQFF.

Many counts were recorded for this clonotype. The chain recombines TRBV20-1 with TRBJ1-2; a possible D gene is TRBD1 (6 bases). Between the trimmed V and J ends, which lost 0 bases and 5 bases, there was a span of 10 bases. From germline, CDR1 is DFQATT and CDR2 SNEGSKA (reference sequence). This CDR3 is 13 amino acids long. The DNA of the CDR3 is TGCAGTGCTAGAGATGACAGGAGGTATGGCTACACCTTC. This gives the protein CSARDDRRYGYTF.

Only a few counts were recorded for this clonotype. CDR3 loop: CASSWKRGGWGNEQFF. For the CDR3, the DNA is TGTGCCAGCAGTTGGAAGCGGGGGGGCTGGGGCAATGAGCAGTTCTTC. The V gene is TRBV6-5, the J gene TRBJ2-1; the match to TRBD2 covers 10 bases. V lost 4 bases, J lost 6 bases, and 9 bases stayed unmatched. The germline V gene has CDR1 MNHEY and CDR2 SVGAGI. CDR3 length equals 16 residues.

In this sample, this clonotype turned up a few times. The chain links TRBV6-1 to TRBJ1-5; D remains ambiguous. Trimming cost V 10 bases and J 2 bases, with 12 bases left between them. The germline CDR1 and CDR2 sequences are MNHNS and SASEGT. The CDR3 loop spans 13 amino acids. CDR3 residues: CATRWEGNQPQHF. The CDR3 nucleotides are TGTGCCACTCGGTGGGAGGGCAATCAGCCCCAGCATTTT.